A single sample is the source of the 24 T cell receptor beta chains below, sequenced in a study of OX40 agonist ivuxolimab in advanced cancers. Repertoires were generated with immunoSEQ multiplex PCR, while TCRdb's copy carries only in-frame clones and drops some. This sample has tens of thousands of clones, with 87% found just once. The sequences come from CD4+ or CD8+ T cells sorted from blood, collected in a trial of the OX40 agonist ivuxolimab. The receptors stem from an adult with an advanced solid tumor such as melanoma, head and neck, liver or kidney cancer.

This sequence joins TRBV19 and TRBJ2-5; TRBD2 matches at 15 bases. In germline, CDR1 is LNHDA, CDR2 SQIVND (reference sequence). V shed 10 bases, J shed 5 bases, and the junction held 8 bases outside the gene matches. CDR3 length: 15 amino acids. CDR3 in amino acids: CATRTSGGAGETQYF. CDR3 nucleotide sequence: TGTGCCACCCGGACTAGCGGGGGGGCGGGTGAGACCCAGTACTTC.

This chain uses TRBV7-3 with TRBJ2-6; a weak D match, TRBD1 (6 bases). V dropped 5 bases and J dropped 1 base, with 18 bases sitting between them. Germline-derived CDR1 and CDR2 are SGHTA and FQGTGA. The CDR3 totals 18 residues. CDR3 protein: CASSPRGPLSSGANVLTF. In nucleotides, the CDR3 is TGTGCCAGCAGCCCCAGGGGTCCCTTGAGTTCTGGGGCCAACGTCCTGACTTTC.

This chain joins TRBV27 and TRBJ1-6; D not certain. V was clipped by 5 bases and J by 6 bases, with 11 bases between them. This CDR3 is 14 amino acids long. The germline V gene has CDR1 MNHEY and CDR2 SMNVEV (reference sequence). CDR3 protein: CASSPGQLNSPLHF. The CDR3 coding sequence is TGTGCCAGCAGTCCTGGGCAGCTTAATTCACCCCTCCACTTT.

The rearrangement joins TRBV25-1 to TRBJ1-2; 10 bases are shared with TRBD1. This CDR3 comprises 15 residues. Germline V gene lookup returns CDR1 MGHDK and CDR2 SYGVNS. The J segment lost 4 bases and the V segment lost 3 bases, leaving 5 bases of the junction unmatched. The CDR3 reads CASSEATGGSYGYTF. The CDR3 DNA reads TGTGCCAGCAGTGAGGCGACAGGGGGCTCCTATGGCTACACCTTC.

This clone is classed as large (0.1 to 1%). The J gene is TRBJ1-2, the V gene TRBV19; a weak D match, TRBD1 (5 bases). With 6 bases removed from V and 4 bases from J, the gap between germline ends came to 18 bases. CDR1 is LNHDA and CDR2 is SQIVND in the germline V gene (reference sequence). The CDR3 has 15 amino acids. The CDR3 DNA follows: TGTGCCAGTAGCGACCTACAGGTCGCGGGCTATGGCTACACCTTC. Its translation: CASSDLQVAGYGYTF.

This chain uses TRBV7-9 with TRBJ2-3, with 7 bases identical to TRBD1. There are 16 residues in the CDR3. J gave up 7 bases and V 5 bases, and 15 bases lay outside the gene matches. Germline CDR1 is SEHNR and CDR2 is FQNEAQ (reference sequence). The CDR3 loop reads CASSGVGDRIKNTQYF. For the CDR3, the DNA is TGTGCCAGCAGCGGGGTAGGGGACAGAATTAAAAATACGCAGTATTTT.

This chain uses TRBV28 with TRBJ1-2, with D maybe TRBD1 (5 bases). The CDR3 covers 16 residues. Germline V CDR1 and CDR2: MDHEN, SYDVKM. Trimming took 1 base from V and 4 from J, leaving 16 bases between them. The CDR3 coding sequence is TGTGCCAGCAGTTTATCCGGGACGGAGGACTTCTATGGCTACACCTTC. Its translation is CASSLSGTEDFYGYTF.

This rearrangement joins TRBV28 to TRBJ2-6; D not resolved. Trimming removed 5 bases at V and 4 bases at J, with 12 bases between. The germline V gene has CDR1 MDHEN and CDR2 SYDVKM. The CDR3 covers 15 residues. CDR3 sequence reads: CASSTPSEGANVLTF. The CDR3 DNA follows: TGTGCCAGCAGTACACCCTCGGAGGGGGCCAACGTCCTGACTTTC.

This chain connects TRBV6-4 to TRBJ1-1; the D is unclear. The CDR3 loop spans 13 amino acids. Germline-derived CDR1 and CDR2 are MRHNA and SNTAGT. V was clipped by 5 bases and J by 1 base, with 8 bases between them. The CDR3 DNA sequence: TGTGCCAGCAGTCCCCAACCGAACACTGAAGCTTTCTTT. It yields the protein CASSPQPNTEAFF.

Comments on this clone: Other DNA sequences in the sample encode the same CDR3. The chain recombines TRBV30 with TRBJ1-1, with D maybe TRBD1 (5 bases). The CDR3 is made up of 13 amino acids. Germline lookup yields CDR1 GTSNPN and CDR2 SVGIG (reference sequence). V was trimmed by 2 bases and J by 1 base, leaving 8 bases between them. CDR3 coding DNA: TGTGCCTGGAGTCGGCAGGGGAACACTGAAGCTTTCTTT. Encoded protein: CAWSRQGNTEAFF. The variable domain in full, with the rest retrieved from reference TRBV30 and TRBJ1-1, is SQTIHQWPATLVQPVGSPLSLECTVEGTSNPNLYWYRQAAGRGLQLLFYSVGIGQISSEVPQNLSASRPQDRQFILSSKKLLLSDSGFYLCAWSRQGNTEAFFGQGTRLTVV.

V is TRBV28 and J is TRBJ1-5; no firm D call. The CDR3 totals 14 residues. V gave up 2 bases and J gave up 6 bases, with 11 bases separating them. In germline, CDR1 is MDHEN, CDR2 SYDVKM. The CDR3 coding sequence is TGTGCCAGCAGTTTAAGTTTCGGCATTCAGCCCCAGCATTTT. Its translation: CASSLSFGIQPQHF.

This chain connects TRBV7-2 to TRBJ2-4; D remains unclear. V gave up 5 bases and J gave up 0 bases, with 14 bases separating them. The CDR3 contains 16 residues. Germline values: CDR1 SGHTA, CDR2 FQGNSA. The CDR3 is CASSPPSGLAKNIQYF. For the CDR3, the DNA is TGTGCCAGCAGCCCCCCGTCGGGCCTAGCCAAAAACATTCAGTACTTC.

The chain joins TRBV18 to TRBJ2-5; unclear D gene. Germline CDR1 reads KGHSH; CDR2 reads LQKENI. The CDR3 totals 13 residues. The ends were cut back, 8 bases at V and 4 bases at J, with 14 bases in the middle. The CDR3: CASRAGTLETQYF. CDR3 coding DNA: TGTGCCAGCAGGGCCGGCACTTTAGAGACCCAGTACTTC. Full variable domain (rest looked up from reference TRBV18 and TRBJ2-5): NAGVMQNPRHLVRRRGQEARLRCSPMKGHSHVYWYRQLPEEGLKFMVYLQKENIIDESGMPKERFSAEFPKEGPSILRIQQVVRGDSAAYFCASRAGTLETQYFGPGTRLLVL.

J is TRBJ1-2 and V is TRBV28, with TRBD1 matching over 7 bases. The J segment lost 3 bases and the V segment lost 6 bases, leaving 7 bases of the junction unmatched. Germline CDR1 and CDR2: MDHEN and SYDVKM. The CDR3 totals 14 residues. The CDR3 nucleotides are TGTGCCAGCAGCGGAGGGGGCAAGGACTATGGCTACACCTTC. Encoded protein: CASSGGGKDYGYTF.

The J gene is TRBJ1-5, the V gene TRBV10-2; no definite D call. CDR1 is WSHSY and CDR2 is SAAADI in the germline V gene. V shed 5 bases and J shed 0 bases, with 8 bases lying between them. This CDR3 region has 14 residues. CDR3 in DNA: TGCGCCAGCAGTCCCACCCTTAGCAATCAGCCCCAGCATTTT. Translating gives CASSPTLSNQPQHF.

This sequence joins TRBV19 and TRBJ1-1, with D possibly being TRBD1 (5 bases). V was trimmed by 6 bases and J by 1 base, leaving 15 bases between them. CDR1 LNHDA and CDR2 SQIVND come from the germline V gene (reference sequence). CDR3 length equals 15 residues. The CDR3 region has the DNA TGTGCCAGTAGCCCATTGGGGCAACCGAACACTGAAGCTTTCTTT. Translation: CASSPLGQPNTEAFF.

The chain carries TRBV14 and TRBJ1-3; D is ambiguous. CDR3 length: 13 amino acids. The germline CDR1 and CDR2 sequences are SGHDN and FVKESK. V lost 1 base, J lost 4 bases, and 5 bases lay in between. CDR3 protein: CASSQAGGNTIYF. CDR3 in DNA: TGTGCCAGCAGCCAAGCTGGGGGAAACACCATATATTTT.

The chain links TRBV10-2 to TRBJ2-3; 8 nucleotides align to TRBD1. The V and J ends lost 2 bases and 4 bases, in that order; junction bases with no gene match: 2. Germline V CDR1 and CDR2: WSHSY, SAAADI. This CDR3 comprises 14 residues. In nucleotides, the CDR3 is TGCGCCAGCAGTGAGGGACAGGGCGCAGATACGCAGTATTTT. It translates to CASSEGQGADTQYF.

This rearrangement joins TRBV4-3 to TRBJ2-2; D gene uncertain. Per germline, CDR1 LGHNA and CDR2 YSLEER. Trimming removed 4 bases from V and 1 base from J, with 7 bases in between. The CDR3 spans 14 residues. CDR3 sequence: CASSPDQNTGELFF. CDR3 DNA sequence: TGCGCCAGCAGCCCGGACCAGAACACCGGGGAGCTGTTTTTT.

The chain uses TRBV29-1 and TRBJ2-7; a possible D gene is TRBD1 (6 bases). With 6 bases removed from V and 0 bases from J, the gap between germline ends came to 12 bases. CDR1 is SQVTM, CDR2 ANQGSEA, per germline. This CDR3 region has 13 residues. The CDR3 protein is CSVRGGGSYEQYF. In DNA, the CDR3 is TGCAGCGTCAGGGGCGGAGGCTCCTACGAGCAGTACTTC.

The rearrangement joins TRBV28 to TRBJ1-1; D remains ambiguous. CDR3 length equals 13 residues. Germline values: CDR1 MDHEN, CDR2 SYDVKM. Trimming cost V 6 bases and J 4 bases, with 12 bases left between them. CDR3 sequence (DNA): TGTGCCAGCAGGCCGGGCCAATCCACTGAAGCTTTCTTT. As protein: CASRPGQSTEAFF.

The chain has TRBV5-4 and TRBJ1-2, with TRBD1 matching over 10 bases. This CDR3 region has 14 residues. The ends lost 4 bases at V and 8 bases at J; junction bases unmatched: 8. Germline CDR1 SGHNT, CDR2 YYREEE (reference sequence). CDR3 sequence: CASSQEDRGYGYTF. CDR3 DNA sequence: TGTGCCAGCAGCCAAGAGGACAGGGGGTACGGCTACACCTTC. The full variable domain, with the rest looked up from reference TRBV5-4 and TRBJ1-2, is ETGVTQSPTHLIKTRGQQVTLRCSSQSGHNTVSWYQQALGQGPQFIFQYYREEENGRGNFPPRFSGLQFPNYSSELNVNALELDDSALYLCASSQEDRGYGYTFGSGTRLTVV.

V usage is TRBV18 and J usage is TRBJ2-5; 7 positions agree with TRBD1. The length of the CDR3 is 15 residues. V trimming: 3 bases; J trimming: 4 bases; junction bases outside the gene matches: 8. CDR1 and CDR2 (germline): KGHSH, LQKENI. The DNA of the CDR3 is TGTGCCAGCTCACCCGGGGTCGACAGGGCAGAGACCCAGTACTTC. Protein: CASSPGVDRAETQYF.

This rearrangement joins TRBV28 to TRBJ1-1, with D uncertain. V dropped 7 bases and J dropped 1 base, with 10 bases sitting between them. The CDR3 is 13 residues long. Per the germline V gene, CDR1 is MDHEN and CDR2 is SYDVKM. The CDR3 DNA is TGTGCCAGCAACCTGGATGGGAACACTGAAGCTTTCTTT. Amino acid sequence: CASNLDGNTEAFF.